This T cell receptor (beta chain) was recorded in a study of blood T cell repertoires in COVID-19 (dated by TCRdb to 2018 to 2020). About the full investigation: Samples covering the acute and convalescent phases of COVID-19 were provided by collaborators in the United States, Italy and Spain. Subjects who had been exposed to COVID-19, were actively infected with it, or had recovered from it provided the deeply sampled blood TCRbeta repertoires that made up the dataset. The samples were drawn from two sources: the first 160 participants of the ongoing ImmuneRACE study, and 1,254 subjects contributed by 6 global collaborators. Sample metadata almost always included a de-identified subject ID, COVID-19 status, age in years and sex. The prospective study material was composed of cDNA or gDNA derived from T cells, B-cell-depleted T cells, or PBMCs. The repertoires were released in a freely available public database intended as a resource for research on the immune response to SARS-CoV-2. Where available, HLA class I and class II types were obtained from metadata supplied by the sample provider rather than from assay-based typing. The paper's findings and limits, for the study overall: How much clinical and demographic metadata was included differed by source and by participant, and the metadata was provided uncurated.

Collaborating institutions collected whole blood in K2EDTA tubes following their own protocols. For TCRbeta analysis, collaborators shipped samples as frozen whole blood, isolated PBMCs, or DNA extracted from either of those sample types. Via the germline V gene, CDR1 is SGHNT and CDR2 YENEEA. Inclusive of the bounding cysteine and phenylalanine, the CDR3 is 16 residues long. Just CDR3 DNA is preserved here, 48 bases in frame from base 1. Compared with germline, V lacks 2 bases and J lacks 1 base; bases without a gene match: 6. TCRbeta CDR3 regions were amplified from genomic DNA using the immunoSEQ Assay, a bias-controlled multiplex PCR. As for the authors' bioinformatics: Within the assay, amplification of reference gene primers was used to estimate how many nucleated cells each sample contained. To quantify the absolute abundance of each unique TCRbeta CDR3 rearrangement, sequence reads were collapsed and filtered. For each sample, productive Simpson clonality was calculated by taking the square root of Simpson's diversity index across productive rearrangements. As stored in TCRdb, this immuneACCESS dataset retains in-frame rearrangements with V and J assigned. A fraction of the clones does not appear; measured against another copy, unresolved V genes explain less than half of the discrepancy, and the remainder lacks a known reason. V and J calls and clone size are given by that table; D and trimming were obtained from the DNA. Across this sample there are about 130,000 clones, with about 80% seen only once. The ten largest clones represent roughly 10% of the sample.

On this clone: Its specific antigen is unknown. The sample holds no much larger clone one base away, and base qualities are not on file.

The V gene is TRBV11-3 and the J gene is TRBJ1-1; 8 central nucleotides agree with TRBD1. The source of this sequence is a human donor in a cohort sampled during active COVID-19. Sequencing used peripheral blood. DNA sequence: TGTGCCAGCAGCTTACGGTCGCAGGGGGCGAACACTGAAGCTTTCTTT. Translated, this gives CASSLRSQGANTEAFF. With all but the CDR3 taken from the reference TRBV11-3 and TRBJ1-1 genes, the full variable domain is: EAGVVQSPRYKIIEKKQPVAFWCNPISGHNTLYWYLQNLGQGPELLIRYENEEAVDDSQLPKDRFSAERLKGVDSTLKIQPAELGDSAVYLCASSLRSQGANTEAFFGQGTRLTVV.